The 15 T cell receptor beta chains below all came from one sample that was sequenced in a study of shared clonotypes between healthy human individuals. Sequencing was performed with immunoSEQ multiplex PCR; in TCRdb, only in-frame clones are kept and a portion is missing. The data contain around 720,000 clones, approximately 73% of them seen just once; the ten biggest clones take up more than 1.5%. Source material: memory CD4+ T cells sorted from blood. Noted subset: CD45RA-negative fraction. The receptors stem from a woman in her 30s in good health.

V is TRBV5-1 and J is TRBJ2-1, with D possibly matching TRBD2 (6 bases). Germline V lookup: CDR1 SGHRS, CDR2 YFSETQ. CDR3 size: 14 residues. The V gene lost 7 bases and the J gene lost 3 bases, with 14 bases spanning the gap. CDR3 sequence: CASCPAGGYNEQFF. In DNA, the CDR3 is TGCGCCAGCTGTCCAGCCGGGGGCTACAATGAGCAGTTCTTC.

J is TRBJ1-2 and V is TRBV9; 9 bases map to TRBD1. After removal of 3 bases from V and 4 bases from J, the junction contained 7 bases not matched to a gene. This CDR3 is built from 15 residues. Germline CDR1 and CDR2: SGDLS and YYNGEE. This CDR3 reads CASSATGGAGYGYTF. CDR3 bases: TGTGCCAGCAGCGCCACAGGGGGCGCAGGCTATGGCTACACCTTC.

This chain joins TRBV6-9 and TRBJ1-5; TRBD1 aligns across 7 bases. Germline-derived CDR1 and CDR2 are MNHGY and SVAAGI. The trim removed 4 bases at V and 6 bases at J, leaving 6 bases unmatched. The CDR3 consists of 14 residues. The CDR3 sequence: CASSSVQGGQPQHF. In nucleotides, the CDR3 is TGTGCCAGCAGTTCGGTCCAGGGGGGTCAGCCCCAGCATTTT.

The chain couples TRBV5-1 to TRBJ2-2; TRBD2 aligns across 7 bases. The CDR3 loop spans 16 amino acids. Germline V gives CDR1 SGHRS, CDR2 YFSETQ. The trim removed 0 bases at V and 4 bases at J, leaving 6 bases unmatched. CDR3 loop: CASSLVGLAVTGELFF. CDR3 bases: TGCGCCAGCAGCTTGGTGGGGCTAGCGGTCACCGGGGAGCTGTTTTTT.

This clone was counted between two and nine times. CDR3 residues: CSVALRLTGQETQYF. The CDR3 DNA reads as TGCAGCGTTGCCTTGAGGTTGACAGGACAAGAGACCCAGTACTTC. The chain uses TRBV29-1 and TRBJ2-5, with TRBD1 as a possible D gene (6 bases). The germline gives CDR1 SQVTM, CDR2 ANQGSEA. The CDR3 consists of 15 residues. Trimming removed 4 bases at V and 2 bases at J, with 17 bases between.

The chain recombines TRBV29-1 with TRBJ1-2, with D uncertain. Per germline, CDR1 SQVTM and CDR2 ANQGSEA. Deletions cut 3 bases from V and 0 bases from J, with 8 bases between. The CDR3 loop spans 13 amino acids. The CDR3 here is CSVDGVTNYGYTF. CDR3 bases: TGCAGCGTTGACGGGGTTACTAACTATGGCTACACCTTC.

This clone was recorded once. This chain connects TRBV19 to TRBJ2-2; a weak D match, TRBD2 (5 bases). The V gene's germline CDR1 is LNHDA and CDR2 SQIVND (reference sequence). The CDR3 contains 14 residues. The V gene lost 3 bases and the J gene lost 6 bases, with 11 bases spanning the gap. In DNA, the CDR3 is TGTGCCAGTAGTATGGGTCAGAGGGCCGGGGAGCTGTTTTTT. Translated: CASSMGQRAGELFF.

The V gene is TRBV19, the J gene TRBJ1-1; the D is unclear. The CDR3 covers 16 residues. CDR1 and CDR2 (germline): LNHDA, SQIVND (reference sequence). V was pared by 4 bases and J by 3 bases, with 18 bases between. The CDR3 nucleotides read TGTGCCAGTAGTACACTCTCTCGGGGAGCAGACACTGAAGCTTTCTTT. It codes for CASSTLSRGADTEAFF.

This chain connects TRBV2 to TRBJ2-7; D is possibly TRBD1 (6 bases). V was clipped by 1 base and J by 2 bases, with 9 bases between them. This CDR3 contains 14 residues. The germline V gene encodes CDR1 SNHLY and CDR2 FYNNEI. The CDR3 nucleotides read TGTGCCAGCAGTGAAGGGGACACCACCTACGAGCAGTACTTC. It is translated as CASSEGDTTYEQYF.

This clone was counted ten times or more. The chain joins TRBV2 to TRBJ2-5; 12 bases agree with TRBD2. The CDR3 runs to 15 residues. Germline-derived CDR1 and CDR2 are SNHLY and FYNNEI. V was pared by 2 bases and J by 6 bases, with 4 bases of the junction left unmatched. The CDR3 sequence: CASSELAGGQKTQYF. The CDR3 nucleotides are TGTGCCAGCAGTGAACTAGCGGGAGGGCAGAAGACCCAGTACTTC.

V usage is TRBV7-7 and J usage is TRBJ2-2, with 12 bases identical to TRBD1. The CDR3 spans 16 residues. V trimming: 5 bases; J trimming: 6 bases; junction bases outside the gene matches: 7. Germline values: CDR1 SSHAT, CDR2 FNYEAQ (reference sequence). In DNA form, the CDR3 reads TGTGCCAGCAGCCGTTCCGGGACAGGGGGCTCCGGGGAGCTGTTTTTT. Translation gives CASSRSGTGGSGELFF.

The count of this clone is one. The identical CDR3 is also encoded by other nucleotide sequences in the sample. The chain employs TRBV5-4 and TRBJ1-2; D unresolved. The CDR3 totals 13 residues. The ends were cut back, 2 bases at V and 2 bases at J, with 7 bases in the middle. Germline V gene lookup returns CDR1 SGHNT and CDR2 YYREEE (reference sequence). The CDR3 nucleotides are TGTGCCAGCAGCTTAGGAGGGAACTATGGCTACACCTTC. Translation: CASSLGGNYGYTF.

V gene TRBV7-7 combines with J gene TRBJ2-7; D tentatively fits TRBD1 or TRBD2 (5 bases each). The CDR3 covers 13 residues. CDR1 is SSHAT and CDR2 is FNYEAQ in the germline V gene (reference sequence). Trimming removed 6 bases from V and 7 bases from J, with 16 bases in between. The CDR3 is CASSPGTKGEQYF. The CDR3 coding sequence is TGTGCCAGCAGTCCGGGGACCAAGGGGGAGCAGTACTTC.

The CDR3 DNA reads as TGCGCCAGCAGCCAAGGATGGGGGATCGGAGGTGAAAAACTGTTTTTT. Translation gives CASSQGWGIGGEKLFF. The rearrangement links TRBV4-1 to TRBJ1-4; a weak D match, TRBD1 (5 bases). V was trimmed by 1 base and J by 7 bases, leaving 16 bases between them. Germline V gives CDR1 MGHRA, CDR2 YSYEKL. This CDR3 is built from 16 residues.

V and J are TRBV5-1 and TRBJ1-5; D remains unclear. Germline CDR1 SGHRS, CDR2 YFSETQ. This CDR3 is built from 14 residues. Trimming shortened V by 0 bases and J by 2 bases, and 6 bases separated the two germline ends. The CDR3 protein is CASSLEGGNQPQHF. In DNA form, the CDR3 reads TGCGCCAGCAGCTTGGAGGGTGGCAATCAGCCCCAGCATTTT.